The rows below give T cell receptor beta chains drawn from one sample of a study of cytomegalovirus exposure and HLA in healthy donors. Sequencing was performed with immunoSEQ multiplex PCR; in TCRdb, only in-frame clones are kept and a portion is missing. The sample shows 95,000 to 110,000 clones, around 76% of them seen only once. Source material: PBMCs. Receptor source: a woman younger than 30 in good health and CMV-seropositive. CDR3s include the opening cysteine and the closing phenylalanine or tryptophan. D genes are given only for firm matches.

J	D	V	CDR3
TRBJ2-2	TRBD1	TRBV7-3	CASSTGTGGELFF
TRBJ2-1	NA	TRBV30	CAYLGGYNEQFF
TRBJ1-2	NA	TRBV10-3	CAIQGQGYGYTF
TRBJ1-2	NA	TRBV11-2	CASRLTGGRRTNYGYTF
TRBJ1-6	TRBD1	TRBV5-6	CASSPGDRGGSPLHF
TRBJ1-2	NA	TRBV5-1	CASSWAGIDYGYTF
TRBJ2-1	TRBD2	TRBV7-2	CASSPGRGTSLGEQFF
TRBJ2-1	TRBD2	TRBV9	CASSLGTGGYNEQFF
TRBJ2-7	NA	TRBV6-5	CASSYSELGAGEQYF
TRBJ1-5	NA	TRBV5-4	CASSLVPGGQPQHF
TRBJ2-7	TRBD1	TRBV9	CASSAGQALLYEQYF
TRBJ2-1	TRBD2	TRBV25-1	CASSWTGGTNEQFF
TRBJ1-5	NA	TRBV27	CASSLWPLGGGSNQPQHF
TRBJ1-5	NA	TRBV27	CASRPGTGEPQHF
TRBJ2-4	TRBD2	TRBV27	CASSFRGSGGNIQYF
TRBJ2-7	TRBD1	TRBV7-7	CASSSDRGYEQYF